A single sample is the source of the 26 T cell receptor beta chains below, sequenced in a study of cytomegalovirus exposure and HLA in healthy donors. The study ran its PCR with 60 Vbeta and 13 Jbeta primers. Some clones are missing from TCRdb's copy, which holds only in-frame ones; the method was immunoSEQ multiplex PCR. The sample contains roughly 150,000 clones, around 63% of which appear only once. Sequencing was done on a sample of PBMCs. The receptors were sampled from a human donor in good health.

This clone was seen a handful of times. The CDR3 nucleotides read TGTGCCAGCAGCCTCAGGGGGCTTTACACTGAAGCTTTCTTT. It encodes CASSLRGLYTEAFF. This chain links TRBV27 with TRBJ1-1; 8 positions match TRBD1. The V gene end was trimmed by 6 bases and the J gene end by 3 bases; junction bases not matched to a gene: 6. Germline CDR1 is MNHEY and CDR2 is SMNVEV (reference sequence). The CDR3 is made up of 14 amino acids.

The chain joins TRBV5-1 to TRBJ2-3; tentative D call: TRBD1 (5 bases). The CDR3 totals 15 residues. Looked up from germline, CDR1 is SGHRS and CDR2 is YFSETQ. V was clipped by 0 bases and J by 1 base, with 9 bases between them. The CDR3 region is CASSLVGRGTDTQYF. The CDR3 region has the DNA TGCGCCAGCAGCTTGGTCGGCAGGGGCACAGATACGCAGTATTTT. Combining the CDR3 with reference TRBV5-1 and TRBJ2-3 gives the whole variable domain KAGVTQTPRYLIKTRGQQVTLSCSPISGHRSVSWYQQTPGQGLQFLFEYFSETQRNKGNFPGRFSGRQFSNSRSEMNVSTLELGDSALYLCASSLVGRGTDTQYFGPGTRLTVL.

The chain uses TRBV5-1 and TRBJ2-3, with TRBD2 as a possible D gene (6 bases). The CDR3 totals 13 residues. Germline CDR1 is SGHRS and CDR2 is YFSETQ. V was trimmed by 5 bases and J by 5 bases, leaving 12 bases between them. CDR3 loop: CASRVEGGDTQYF. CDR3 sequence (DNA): TGCGCCAGCAGAGTGGAGGGAGGAGATACGCAGTATTTT.

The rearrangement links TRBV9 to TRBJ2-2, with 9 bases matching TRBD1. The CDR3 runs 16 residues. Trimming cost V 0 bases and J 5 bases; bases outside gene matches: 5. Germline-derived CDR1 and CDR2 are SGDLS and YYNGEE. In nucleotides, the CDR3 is TGTGCCAGCAGCGTAGATGGGACAGGGTTTACCGGGGAGCTGTTTTTT. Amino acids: CASSVDGTGFTGELFF. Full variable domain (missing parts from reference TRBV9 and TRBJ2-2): DSGVTQTPKHLITATGQRVTLRCSPRSGDLSVYWYQQSLDQGLQFLIQYYNGEERAKGNILERFSAQQFPDLHSELNLSSLELGDSALYFCASSVDGTGFTGELFFGEGSRLTVL.

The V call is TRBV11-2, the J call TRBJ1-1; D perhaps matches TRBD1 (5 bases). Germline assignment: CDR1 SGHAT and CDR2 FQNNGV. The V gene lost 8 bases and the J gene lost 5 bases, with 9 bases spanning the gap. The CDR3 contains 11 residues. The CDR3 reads CASGGFTEAFF. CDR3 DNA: TGTGCCAGCGGGGGGTTTACTGAAGCTTTCTTT.

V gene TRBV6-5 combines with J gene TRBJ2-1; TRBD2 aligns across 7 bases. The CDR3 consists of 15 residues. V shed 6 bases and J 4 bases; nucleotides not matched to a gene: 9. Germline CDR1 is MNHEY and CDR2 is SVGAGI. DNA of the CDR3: TGTGCCAGCAGCCGCTTTGGCGGGGGTTACAATGAGCAGTTCTTC. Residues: CASSRFGGGYNEQFF.

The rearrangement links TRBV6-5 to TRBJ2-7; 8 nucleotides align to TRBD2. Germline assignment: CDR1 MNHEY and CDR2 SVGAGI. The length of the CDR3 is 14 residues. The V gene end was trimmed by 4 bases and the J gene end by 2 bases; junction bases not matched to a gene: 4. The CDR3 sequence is CASSLGTRTYEQYF. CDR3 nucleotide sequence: TGTGCCAGCAGTTTAGGGACTAGAACCTACGAGCAGTACTTC.

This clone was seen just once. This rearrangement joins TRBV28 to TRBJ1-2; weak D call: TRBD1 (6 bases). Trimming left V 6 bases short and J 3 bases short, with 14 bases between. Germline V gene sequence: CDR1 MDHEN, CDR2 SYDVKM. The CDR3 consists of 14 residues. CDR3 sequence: CASSFETGYYGYTF. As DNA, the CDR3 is TGTGCCAGCAGCTTCGAAACAGGGTACTATGGCTACACCTTC.

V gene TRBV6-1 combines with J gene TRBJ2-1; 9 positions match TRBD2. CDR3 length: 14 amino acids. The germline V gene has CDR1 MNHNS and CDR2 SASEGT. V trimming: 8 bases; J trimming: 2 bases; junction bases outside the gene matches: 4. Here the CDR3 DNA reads TGTGCCAGCTATAGCGGGAGCGCCTACAATGAGCAGTTCTTC. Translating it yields CASYSGSAYNEQFF.

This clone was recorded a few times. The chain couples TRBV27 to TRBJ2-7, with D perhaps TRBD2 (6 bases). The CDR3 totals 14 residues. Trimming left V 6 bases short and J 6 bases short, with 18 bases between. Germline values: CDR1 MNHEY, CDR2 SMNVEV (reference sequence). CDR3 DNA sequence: TGTGCCAGCAGCAGCGGGTCCTTCTATAGCGAGCAGTACTTC. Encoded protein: CASSSGSFYSEQYF.

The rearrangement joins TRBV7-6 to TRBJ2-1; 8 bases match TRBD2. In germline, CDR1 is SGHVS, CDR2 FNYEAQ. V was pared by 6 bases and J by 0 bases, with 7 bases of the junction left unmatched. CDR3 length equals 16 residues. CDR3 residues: CASSSTSGSSYNEQFF. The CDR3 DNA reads TGTGCCAGCAGTTCGACAAGCGGGAGCTCCTACAATGAGCAGTTCTTC.

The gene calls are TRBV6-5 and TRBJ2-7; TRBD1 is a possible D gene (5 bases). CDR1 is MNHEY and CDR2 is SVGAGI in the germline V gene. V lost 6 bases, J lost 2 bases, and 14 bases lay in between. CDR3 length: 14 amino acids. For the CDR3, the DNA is TGTGCCAGCAGCCTAGACAGCAGAACCTACGAGCAGTACTTC. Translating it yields CASSLDSRTYEQYF.

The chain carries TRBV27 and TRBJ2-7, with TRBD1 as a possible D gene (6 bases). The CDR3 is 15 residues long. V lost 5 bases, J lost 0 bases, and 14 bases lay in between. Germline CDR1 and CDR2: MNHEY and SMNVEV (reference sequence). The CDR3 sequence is CASSTAGAGSYEQYF. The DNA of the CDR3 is TGTGCCAGCAGTACTGCAGGGGCAGGCTCCTACGAGCAGTACTTC.

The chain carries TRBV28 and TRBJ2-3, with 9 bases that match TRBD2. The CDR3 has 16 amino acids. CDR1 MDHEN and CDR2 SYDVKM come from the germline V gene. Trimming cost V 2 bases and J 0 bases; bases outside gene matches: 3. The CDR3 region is CASSLLAGTSTDTQYF. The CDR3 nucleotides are TGTGCCAGCAGTTTACTAGCGGGGACTAGCACAGATACGCAGTATTTT.

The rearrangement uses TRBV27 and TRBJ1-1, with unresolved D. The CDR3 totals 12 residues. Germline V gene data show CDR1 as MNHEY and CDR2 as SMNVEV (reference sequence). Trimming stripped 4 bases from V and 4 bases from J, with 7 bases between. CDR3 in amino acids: CASSSVGTEAFF. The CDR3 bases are TGTGCCAGCAGTTCGGTCGGCACTGAAGCTTTCTTT.

The CDR3 sequence is CSVAASGRLYEQYF. DNA of the CDR3: TGCAGCGTTGCAGCTAGCGGGAGACTCTACGAGCAGTACTTC. V usage is TRBV29-1 and J usage is TRBJ2-7; TRBD2 matches 10 bases. Germline assignment: CDR1 SQVTM and CDR2 ANQGSEA. V was clipped by 4 bases and J by 3 bases; unmatched bases: 6. The CDR3 spans 14 residues.

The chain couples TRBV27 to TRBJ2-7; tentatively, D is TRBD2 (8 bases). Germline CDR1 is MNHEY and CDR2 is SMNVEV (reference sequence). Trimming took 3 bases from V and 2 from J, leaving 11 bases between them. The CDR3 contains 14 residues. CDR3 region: CASSFGRGPYEQYF. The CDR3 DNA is TGTGCCAGCAGTTTCGGGAGGGGGCCCTACGAGCAGTACTTC.

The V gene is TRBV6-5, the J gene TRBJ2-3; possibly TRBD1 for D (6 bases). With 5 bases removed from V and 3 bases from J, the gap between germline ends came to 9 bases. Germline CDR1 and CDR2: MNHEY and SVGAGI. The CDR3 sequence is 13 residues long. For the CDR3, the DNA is TGTGCCAGCAGTCAGGGGCGGACAGATACGCAGTATTTT. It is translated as CASSQGRTDTQYF.

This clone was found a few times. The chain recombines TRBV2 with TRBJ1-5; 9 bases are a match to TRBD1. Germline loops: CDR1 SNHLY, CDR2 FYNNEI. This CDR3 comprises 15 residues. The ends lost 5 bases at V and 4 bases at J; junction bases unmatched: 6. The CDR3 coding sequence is TGTGCCAGCAGTCTCTCTGGGACAGGGAATCAGCCCCAGCATTTT. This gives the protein CASSLSGTGNQPQHF.

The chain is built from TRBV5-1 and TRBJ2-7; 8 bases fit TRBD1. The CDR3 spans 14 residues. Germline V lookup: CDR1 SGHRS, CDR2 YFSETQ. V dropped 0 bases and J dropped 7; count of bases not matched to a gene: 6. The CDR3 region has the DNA TGCGCCAGCAGCTTGGGACAGGGGAAGGGAGAGCAGTACTTC. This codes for CASSLGQGKGEQYF.

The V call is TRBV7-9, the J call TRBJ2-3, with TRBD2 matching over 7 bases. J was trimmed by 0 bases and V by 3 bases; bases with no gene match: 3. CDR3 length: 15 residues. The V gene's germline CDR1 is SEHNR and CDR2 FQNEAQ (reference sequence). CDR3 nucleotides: TGTGCCAGCAGCTTCTGGGGGGGGAGCACAGATACGCAGTATTTT. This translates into CASSFWGGSTDTQYF.

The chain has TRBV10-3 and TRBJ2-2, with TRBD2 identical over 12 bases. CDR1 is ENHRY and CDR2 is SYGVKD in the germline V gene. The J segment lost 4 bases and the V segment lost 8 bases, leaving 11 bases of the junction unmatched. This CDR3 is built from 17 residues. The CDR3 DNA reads TGTGCCATCGGACTAGCGGGATCCCGAGAGGGCACCGGGGAGCTGTTTTTT. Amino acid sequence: CAIGLAGSREGTGELFF.

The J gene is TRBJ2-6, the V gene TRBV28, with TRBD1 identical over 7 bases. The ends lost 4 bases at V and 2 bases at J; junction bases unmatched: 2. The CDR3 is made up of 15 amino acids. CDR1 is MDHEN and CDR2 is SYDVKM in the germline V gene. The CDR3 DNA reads TGTGCCAGCAGTTACAGGGGACCTGGGGCCAACGTCCTGACTTTC. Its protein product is CASSYRGPGANVLTF.

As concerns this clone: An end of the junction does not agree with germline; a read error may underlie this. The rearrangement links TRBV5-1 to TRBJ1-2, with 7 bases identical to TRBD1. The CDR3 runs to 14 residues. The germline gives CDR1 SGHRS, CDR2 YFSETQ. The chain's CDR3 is CASSLQGGDYGSTF. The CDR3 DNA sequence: TGCGCCAGCAGCTTGCAAGGGGGCGACTATGGCTCCACCTTC.

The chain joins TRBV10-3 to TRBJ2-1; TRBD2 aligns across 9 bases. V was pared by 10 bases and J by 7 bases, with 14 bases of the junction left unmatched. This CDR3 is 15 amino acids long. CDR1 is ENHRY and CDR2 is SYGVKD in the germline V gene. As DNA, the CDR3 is TGTGCCACGGGGGGACCGGGACTAGCAGCGAATGAGCAGTTCTTC. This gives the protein CATGGPGLAANEQFF.

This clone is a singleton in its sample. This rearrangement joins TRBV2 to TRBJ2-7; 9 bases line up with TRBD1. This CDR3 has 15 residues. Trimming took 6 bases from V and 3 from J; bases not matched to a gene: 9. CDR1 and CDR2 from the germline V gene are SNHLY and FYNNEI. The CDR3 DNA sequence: TGTGCCAGCAGGATACTCGGGACAGGGAACTACGAGCAGTACTTC. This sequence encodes CASRILGTGNYEQYF.